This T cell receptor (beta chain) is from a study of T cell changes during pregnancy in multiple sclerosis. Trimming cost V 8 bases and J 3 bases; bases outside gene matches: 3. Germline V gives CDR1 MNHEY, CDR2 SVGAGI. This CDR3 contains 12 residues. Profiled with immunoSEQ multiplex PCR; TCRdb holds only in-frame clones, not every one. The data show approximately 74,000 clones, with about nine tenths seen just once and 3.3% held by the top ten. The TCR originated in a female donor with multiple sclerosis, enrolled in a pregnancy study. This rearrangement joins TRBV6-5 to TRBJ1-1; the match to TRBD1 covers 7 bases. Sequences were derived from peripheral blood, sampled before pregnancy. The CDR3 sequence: CASEDRDTEAFF. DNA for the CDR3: TGTGCCAGCGAAGACAGGGACACTGAAGCTTTCTTT.